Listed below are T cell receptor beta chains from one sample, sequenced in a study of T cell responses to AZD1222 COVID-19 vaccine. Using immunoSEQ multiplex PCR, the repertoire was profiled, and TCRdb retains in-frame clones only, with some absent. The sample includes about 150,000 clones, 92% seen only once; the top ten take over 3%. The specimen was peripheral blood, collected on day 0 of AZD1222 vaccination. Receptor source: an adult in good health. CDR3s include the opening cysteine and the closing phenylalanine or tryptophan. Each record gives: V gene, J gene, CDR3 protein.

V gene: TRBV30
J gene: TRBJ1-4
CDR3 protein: CAWRSGIGATNEKLFF

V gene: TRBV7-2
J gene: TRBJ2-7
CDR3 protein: CASSFGGISYEQYF

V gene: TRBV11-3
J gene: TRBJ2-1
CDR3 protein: CARRWRQGCNEQFF

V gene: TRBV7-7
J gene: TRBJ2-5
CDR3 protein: CASSATGLQETQYF

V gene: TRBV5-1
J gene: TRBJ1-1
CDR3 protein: CASRFRERGTEAFF

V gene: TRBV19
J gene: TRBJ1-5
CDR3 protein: CASSPPTGLNQPQHF

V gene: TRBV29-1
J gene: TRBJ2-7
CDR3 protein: CSVVQSATEQYF

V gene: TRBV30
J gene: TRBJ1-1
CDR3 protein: CAWSRDRVNTEAFF

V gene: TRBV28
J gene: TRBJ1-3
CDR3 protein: CASSSHREASGNTIYF

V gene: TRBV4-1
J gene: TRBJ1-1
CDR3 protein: CASSLGGVNTEAFF

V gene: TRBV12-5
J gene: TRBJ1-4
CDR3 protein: CASAKDTEGRKLFF

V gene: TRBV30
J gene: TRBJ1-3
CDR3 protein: CAWSIYRGSSGNTIYF

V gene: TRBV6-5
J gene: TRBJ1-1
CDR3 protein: CASRRPGAEAFF

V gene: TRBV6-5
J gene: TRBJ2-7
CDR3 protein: CASSRTSGSYEQYF

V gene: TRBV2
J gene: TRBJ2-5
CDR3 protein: CASRRQGVETQYF

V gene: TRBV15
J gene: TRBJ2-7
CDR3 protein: CATSRSLSDFQYF

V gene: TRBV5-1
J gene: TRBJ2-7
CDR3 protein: CASSRTTGDLYEQYF

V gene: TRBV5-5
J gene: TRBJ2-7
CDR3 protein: CASSLVPSGGNEQYF

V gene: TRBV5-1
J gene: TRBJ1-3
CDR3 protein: CASCLGGPSDSGNTIYF

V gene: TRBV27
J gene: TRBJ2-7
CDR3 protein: CASSVQGSGYEQYF

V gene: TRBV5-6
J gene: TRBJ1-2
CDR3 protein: CASSLGARFGYTF

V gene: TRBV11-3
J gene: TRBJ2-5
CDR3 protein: CASSLGGRGEETQYF

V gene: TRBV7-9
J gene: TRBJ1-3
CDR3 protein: CASSLSTSGNTIYF

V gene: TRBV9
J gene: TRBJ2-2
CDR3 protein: CASSSRGAKNTGELFF

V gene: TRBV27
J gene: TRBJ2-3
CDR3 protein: CASRALFLVITDTQYF

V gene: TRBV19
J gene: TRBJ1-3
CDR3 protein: CASSRGDSGNTIYF

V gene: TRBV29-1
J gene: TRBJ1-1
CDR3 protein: CSASRAPNTEAFF

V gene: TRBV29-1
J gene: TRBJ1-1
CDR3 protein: CSVGREYTEAFF

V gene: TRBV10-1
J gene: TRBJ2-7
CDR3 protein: CASAARLAGAEQYF

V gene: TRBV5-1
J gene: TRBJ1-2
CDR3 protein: CASSTQGAGGYTF

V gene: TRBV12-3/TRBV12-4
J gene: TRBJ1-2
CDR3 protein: CASRSYAGYTF

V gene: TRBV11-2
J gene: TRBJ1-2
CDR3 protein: CASSLSRAGYTF

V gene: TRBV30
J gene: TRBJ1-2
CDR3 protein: CAWRMTGASYTF

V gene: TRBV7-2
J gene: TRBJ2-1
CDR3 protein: CASSLTGSSPNRNEQFF

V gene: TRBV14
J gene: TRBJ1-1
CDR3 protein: CASSQAGGQQAFF

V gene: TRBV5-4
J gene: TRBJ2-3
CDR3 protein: CASRDSGRGDTQYF

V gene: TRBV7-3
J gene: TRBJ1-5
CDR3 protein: CASSLMVRQGGNQPQHF

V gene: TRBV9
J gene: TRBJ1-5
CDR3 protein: CASSVEPNQPQHF

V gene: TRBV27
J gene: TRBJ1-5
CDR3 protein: CASKPNNFALSQGHQPQHF

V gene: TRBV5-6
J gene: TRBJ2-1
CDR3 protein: CASSPVLSSYNEQFF

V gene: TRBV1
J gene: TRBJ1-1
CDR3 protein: CTSSHQQGGINRAFF

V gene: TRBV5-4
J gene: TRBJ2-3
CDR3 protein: CASSLPGTSGAGDTQYF

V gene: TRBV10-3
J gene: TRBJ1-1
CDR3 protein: CAISESSGNTEAFF

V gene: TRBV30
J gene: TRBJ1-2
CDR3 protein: CAWPSKGAGANGYTF

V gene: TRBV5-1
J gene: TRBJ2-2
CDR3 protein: CASSIAGAGTGELFF

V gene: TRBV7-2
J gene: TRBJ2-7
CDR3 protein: CASSHTRTGLTYEQYF

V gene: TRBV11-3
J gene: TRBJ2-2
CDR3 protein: CASRRSGGELFF

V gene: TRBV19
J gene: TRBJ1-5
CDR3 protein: CASSTGGAGGKQPQHF

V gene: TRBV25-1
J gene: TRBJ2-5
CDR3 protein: CASSSGTRAIQETQYF

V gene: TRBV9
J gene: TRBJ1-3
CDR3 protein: CASSVGNSGNTIYF

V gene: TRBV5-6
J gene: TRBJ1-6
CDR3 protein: CASSPGTANSPLHF

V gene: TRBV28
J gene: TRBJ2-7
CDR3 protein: CASSYFTAEISF

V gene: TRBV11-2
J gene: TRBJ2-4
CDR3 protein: CASSLAGGTRNIQYF

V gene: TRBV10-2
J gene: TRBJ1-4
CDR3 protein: CASSDPIQGEKLFF